The present T cell receptor (beta chain) was sequenced within a study of cytomegalovirus exposure and HLA in healthy donors. Overall study context: The 110 or so validation repertoires, a later analysis reported, used the same platform as the approximately 630 first-cohort repertoires.

This CDR3 region has 13 residues. Deletions cut 4 bases from V and 6 bases from J, with 10 bases between. Germline CDR1 is SGHVS and CDR2 is FQNEAQ. Some clones are missing from TCRdb's copy, which holds only in-frame ones; the method was immunoSEQ multiplex PCR. The repertoire holds fewer than 95,000 clones, with almost 85% as singletons. Study results and caveats: Most TCR sequences were uncommon, yet certain public TCRs appeared in many donors. A classifier reportedly called cytomegalovirus status with high sensitivity and specificity. In vitro work confirmed that three CMV-associated chains recognize CMV antigens.

With regard to this clone: What it binds is not known.

Material for sequencing was PBMCs. The chain is built from TRBV7-8 and TRBJ1-5; weak D call: TRBD1 (5 bases). This receptor was taken from a young woman in good health and CMV-seropositive. CDR3 coding DNA: TGTGCCAGCAGCTCTCAGGGTGGTCAGCCCCAGCATTTT. Amino acids: CASSSQGGQPQHF.